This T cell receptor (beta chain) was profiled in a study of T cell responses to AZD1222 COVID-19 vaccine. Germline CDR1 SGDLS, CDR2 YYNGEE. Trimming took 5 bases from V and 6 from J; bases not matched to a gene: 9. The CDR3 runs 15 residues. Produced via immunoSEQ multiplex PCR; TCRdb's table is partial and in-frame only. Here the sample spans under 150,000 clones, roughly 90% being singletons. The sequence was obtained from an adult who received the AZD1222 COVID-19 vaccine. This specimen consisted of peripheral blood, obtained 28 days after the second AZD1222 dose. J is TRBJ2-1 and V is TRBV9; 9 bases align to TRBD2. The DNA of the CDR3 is TGTGCCAGCAGTGCTAGCGGGGCGGGGTTCAATGAGCAGTTCTTC. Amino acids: CASSASGAGFNEQFF.